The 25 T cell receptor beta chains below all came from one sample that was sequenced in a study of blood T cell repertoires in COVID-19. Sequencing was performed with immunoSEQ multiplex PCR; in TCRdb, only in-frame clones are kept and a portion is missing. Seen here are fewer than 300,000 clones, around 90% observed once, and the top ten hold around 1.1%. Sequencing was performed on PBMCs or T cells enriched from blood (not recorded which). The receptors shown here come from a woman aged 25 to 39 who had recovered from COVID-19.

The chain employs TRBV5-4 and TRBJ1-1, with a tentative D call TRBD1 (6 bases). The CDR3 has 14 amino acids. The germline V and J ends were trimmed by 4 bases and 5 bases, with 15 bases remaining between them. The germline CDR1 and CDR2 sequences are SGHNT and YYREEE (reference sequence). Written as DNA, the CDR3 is TGTGCCAGCAGCGATAGAATCACAGGGACTGAAGCTTTCTTT. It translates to CASSDRITGTEAFF.

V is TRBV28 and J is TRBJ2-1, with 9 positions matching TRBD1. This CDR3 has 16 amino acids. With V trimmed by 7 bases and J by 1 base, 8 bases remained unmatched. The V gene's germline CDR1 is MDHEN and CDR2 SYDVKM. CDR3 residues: CASTSPGQGSYNEQFF. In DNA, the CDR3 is TGTGCCAGCACCTCCCCCGGACAGGGGTCCTACAATGAGCAGTTCTTC.

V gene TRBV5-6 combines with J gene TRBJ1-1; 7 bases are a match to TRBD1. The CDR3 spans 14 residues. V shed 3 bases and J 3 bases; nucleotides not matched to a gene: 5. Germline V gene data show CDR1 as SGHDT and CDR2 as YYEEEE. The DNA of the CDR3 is TGTGCCAGCAGCTGGCAGGGGGTTTACACTGAAGCTTTCTTT. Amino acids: CASSWQGVYTEAFF.

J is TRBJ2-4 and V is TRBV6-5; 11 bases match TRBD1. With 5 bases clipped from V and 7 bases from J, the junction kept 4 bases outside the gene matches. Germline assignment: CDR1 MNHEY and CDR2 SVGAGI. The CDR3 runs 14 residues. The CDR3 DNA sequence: TGTGCCAGCAGTCGGGACAGGGGGGGGAACATTCAGTACTTC. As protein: CASSRDRGGNIQYF.

CDR3 region: CASSPELRYGYTF. For the CDR3, the DNA is TGTGCCAGCAGCCCCGAGCTTCGGTATGGCTACACCTTC. The V and J genes are TRBV6-5 and TRBJ1-2; D remains ambiguous. The CDR3 totals 13 residues. V lost 6 bases and J lost 5, with 13 bases in between. Germline V lookup: CDR1 MNHEY, CDR2 SVGAGI.

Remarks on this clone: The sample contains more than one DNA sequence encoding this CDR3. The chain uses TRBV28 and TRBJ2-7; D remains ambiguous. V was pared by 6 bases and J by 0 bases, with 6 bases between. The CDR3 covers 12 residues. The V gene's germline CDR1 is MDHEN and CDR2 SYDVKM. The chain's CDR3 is CASSYSSYEQYF. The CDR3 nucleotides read TGTGCCAGCAGCTACAGCTCCTACGAGCAGTACTTC.

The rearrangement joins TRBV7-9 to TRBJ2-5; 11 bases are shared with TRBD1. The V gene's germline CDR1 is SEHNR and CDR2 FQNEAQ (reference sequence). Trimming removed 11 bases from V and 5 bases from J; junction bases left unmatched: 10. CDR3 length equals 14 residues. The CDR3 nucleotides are TGTGCCGGGCCGGGACAGGGGGGATCGGAGACCCAGTACTTC. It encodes CAGPGQGGSETQYF.

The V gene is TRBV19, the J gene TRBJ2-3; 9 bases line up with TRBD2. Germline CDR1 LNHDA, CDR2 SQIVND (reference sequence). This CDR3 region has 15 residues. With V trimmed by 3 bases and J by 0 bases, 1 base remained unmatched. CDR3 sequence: CASSMTSGSTDTQYF. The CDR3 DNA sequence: TGTGCCAGTAGTATGACTAGCGGAAGCACAGATACGCAGTATTTT. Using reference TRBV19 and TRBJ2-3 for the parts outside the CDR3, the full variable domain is DGGITQSPKYLFRKEGQNVTLSCEQNLNHDAMYWYRQDPGQGLRLIYYSQIVNDFQKGDIAEGYSVSREKKESFPLTVTSAQKNPTAFYLCASSMTSGSTDTQYFGPGTRLTVL.

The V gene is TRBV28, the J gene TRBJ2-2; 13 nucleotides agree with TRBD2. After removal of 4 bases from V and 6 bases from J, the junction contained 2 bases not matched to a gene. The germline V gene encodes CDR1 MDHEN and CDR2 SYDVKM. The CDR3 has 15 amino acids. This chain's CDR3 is CASSSLAGGAGELFF. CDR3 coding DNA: TGTGCCAGCAGTTCACTAGCGGGGGGGGCCGGGGAGCTGTTTTTT.

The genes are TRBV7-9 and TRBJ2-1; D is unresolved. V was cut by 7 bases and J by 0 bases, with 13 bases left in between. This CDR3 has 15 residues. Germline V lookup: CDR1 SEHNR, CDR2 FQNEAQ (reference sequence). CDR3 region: CASMPGVLSYNEQFF. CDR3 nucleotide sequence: TGTGCCAGCATGCCAGGCGTTCTCTCCTACAATGAGCAGTTCTTC.

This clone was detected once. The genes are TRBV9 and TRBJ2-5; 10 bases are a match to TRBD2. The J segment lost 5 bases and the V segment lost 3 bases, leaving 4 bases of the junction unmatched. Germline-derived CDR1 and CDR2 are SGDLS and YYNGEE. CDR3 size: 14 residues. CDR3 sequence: CASSDRAGGETQYF. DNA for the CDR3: TGTGCCAGCAGCGATCGAGCGGGAGGGGAGACCCAGTACTTC.

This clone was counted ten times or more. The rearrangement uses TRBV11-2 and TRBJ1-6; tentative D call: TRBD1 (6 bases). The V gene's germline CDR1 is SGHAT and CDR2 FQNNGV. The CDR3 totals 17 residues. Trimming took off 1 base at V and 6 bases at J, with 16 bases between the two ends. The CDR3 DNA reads TGTGCCAGCAGCTTAGGGGGCGTCCCAGGGGCTAATTCACCCCTCCACTTT. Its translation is CASSLGGVPGANSPLHF.

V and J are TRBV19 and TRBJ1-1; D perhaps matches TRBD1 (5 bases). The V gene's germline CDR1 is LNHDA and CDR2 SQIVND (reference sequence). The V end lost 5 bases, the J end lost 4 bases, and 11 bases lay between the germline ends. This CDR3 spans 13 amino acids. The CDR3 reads CASSSTGGTEAFF. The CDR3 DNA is TGTGCCAGTAGTTCGACGGGGGGCACTGAAGCTTTCTTT.

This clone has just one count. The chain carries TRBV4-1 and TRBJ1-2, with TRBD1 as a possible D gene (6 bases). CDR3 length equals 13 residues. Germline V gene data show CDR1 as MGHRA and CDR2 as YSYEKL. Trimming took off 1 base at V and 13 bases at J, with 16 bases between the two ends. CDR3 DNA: TGCGCCAGCAGCCAAGCAGGGGTAGCTGGATCCACCTTC. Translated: CASSQAGVAGSTF.

CDR3 sequence (DNA): TGTGCCAGCACCCTCATCGGGGTTTCCTACGAGCAGTACTTC. Its protein is CASTLIGVSYEQYF. This chain links TRBV28 with TRBJ2-7; a possible D gene is TRBD2 (5 bases). Trimming removed 7 bases from V and 1 base from J, with 14 bases in between. The V gene's germline CDR1 is MDHEN and CDR2 SYDVKM. This CDR3 is 14 amino acids long.

The CDR3 coding sequence is TGCGCCAGCAGCTTGGTCTTACAGGGGAACACCGGGGAGCTGTTTTTT. It specifies CASSLVLQGNTGELFF. The chain joins TRBV5-1 to TRBJ2-2, with D tentatively TRBD1 (6 bases). The CDR3 consists of 16 residues. Germline lookup yields CDR1 SGHRS and CDR2 YFSETQ. V was cut by 0 bases and J by 1 base, with 10 bases left in between.

The CDR3 reads CASRHDRDVRDNQPQHF. The CDR3 DNA reads TGTGCCAGCAGACATGACAGGGACGTAAGGGACAATCAGCCCCAGCATTTT. The chain combines TRBV11-2 with TRBJ1-5, with 7 bases that match TRBD1. The CDR3 is 17 amino acids. CDR1 is SGHAT, CDR2 FQNNGV, per germline. With 6 bases clipped from V and 3 bases from J, the junction kept 14 bases outside the gene matches.

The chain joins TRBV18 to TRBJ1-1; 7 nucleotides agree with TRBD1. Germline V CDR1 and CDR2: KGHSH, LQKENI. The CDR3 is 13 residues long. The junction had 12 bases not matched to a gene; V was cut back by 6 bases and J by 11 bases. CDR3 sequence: CASSQEEGAYAFF. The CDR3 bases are TGTGCCAGCTCCCAAGAGGAGGGGGCTTACGCTTTCTTT.

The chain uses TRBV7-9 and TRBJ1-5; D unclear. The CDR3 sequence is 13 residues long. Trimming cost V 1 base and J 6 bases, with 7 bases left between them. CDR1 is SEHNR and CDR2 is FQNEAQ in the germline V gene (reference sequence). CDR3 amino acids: CASSLEAGQPQHF. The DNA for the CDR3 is TGTGCCAGCAGCTTAGAAGCTGGTCAGCCCCAGCATTTT. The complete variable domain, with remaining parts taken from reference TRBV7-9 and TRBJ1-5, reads DTGVSQNPRHKITKRGQNVTFRCDPISEHNRLYWYRQTLGQGPEFLTYFQNEAQLEKSRLLSDRFSAERPKGSFSTLEIQRTEQGDSAMYLCASSLEAGQPQHFGDGTRLSIL.

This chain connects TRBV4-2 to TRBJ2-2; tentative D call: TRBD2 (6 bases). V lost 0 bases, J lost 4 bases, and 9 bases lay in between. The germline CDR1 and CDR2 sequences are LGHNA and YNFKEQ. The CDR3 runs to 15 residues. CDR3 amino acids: CASSQDTGVTGELFF. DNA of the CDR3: TGTGCCAGCAGCCAAGATACGGGGGTCACCGGGGAGCTGTTTTTT.

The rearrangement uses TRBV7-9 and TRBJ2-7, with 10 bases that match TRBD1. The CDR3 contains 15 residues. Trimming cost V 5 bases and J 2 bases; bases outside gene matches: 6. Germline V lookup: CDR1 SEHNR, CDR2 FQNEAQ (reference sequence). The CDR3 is CASSEHGTGAYEQYF. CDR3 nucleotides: TGTGCCAGCAGCGAACACGGGACAGGGGCCTACGAGCAGTACTTC.

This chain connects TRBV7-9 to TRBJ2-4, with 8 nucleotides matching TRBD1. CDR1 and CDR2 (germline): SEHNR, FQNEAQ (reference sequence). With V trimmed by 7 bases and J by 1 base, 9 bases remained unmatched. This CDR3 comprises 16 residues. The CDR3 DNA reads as TGTGCCAGCACCCGGACAGGGTTAATGGCCAAAAACATTCAGTACTTC. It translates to CASTRTGLMAKNIQYF.

CDR3 in DNA: TGTGCCAGCAGCGTTGGACAGGGATCCTATGGCTACACCTTC. It yields the protein CASSVGQGSYGYTF. V and J are TRBV9 and TRBJ1-2; 8 bases align to TRBD1. The V gene end was trimmed by 2 bases and the J gene end by 4 bases; junction bases not matched to a gene: 4. From germline, CDR1 is SGDLS and CDR2 YYNGEE. This CDR3 comprises 14 residues.

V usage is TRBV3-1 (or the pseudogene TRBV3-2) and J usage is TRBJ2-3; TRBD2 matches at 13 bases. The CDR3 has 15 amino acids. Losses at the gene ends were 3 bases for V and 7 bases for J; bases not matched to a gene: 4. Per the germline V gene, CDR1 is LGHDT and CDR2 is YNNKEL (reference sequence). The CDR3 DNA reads TGTGCCAGCAGCCAGACACTAGCGGGAGGGAATACGCAGTATTTT. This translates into CASSQTLAGGNTQYF.

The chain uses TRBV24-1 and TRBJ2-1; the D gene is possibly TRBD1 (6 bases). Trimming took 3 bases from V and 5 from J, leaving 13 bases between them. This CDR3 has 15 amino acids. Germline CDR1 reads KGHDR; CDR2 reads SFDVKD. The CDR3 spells CATSDPGQTNNEQFF. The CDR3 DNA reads TGTGCCACCAGTGATCCGGGACAAACGAACAATGAGCAGTTCTTC.